This T cell receptor beta chain was recorded in a study of post-analysis software for immune sequencing data. Study background: Progressive-relapsing, secondary progressive and relapsing-remitting multiple sclerosis were among the disease courses included.

The CDR3 is 15 residues long. Trimming pared 5 bases from V and 2 bases from J, leaving 13 bases between. The germline CDR1 and CDR2 sequences are SGHVS and FQNEAQ. This clonotype was found many times. Its specificity is not known. Study-wide results and caveats: Higher frequency in patients than in controls was seen for five TRBV segments, with TRBV5-6, TRBV5-1 and TRBV20-1 among them. Normalized Chao1 diversity was significantly reduced in patients versus controls. Strong co-clustering by F measure was seen for same-batch samples.

Unique molecular identifiers featured in each of the TCR beta cDNA libraries. Between roughly 0.9 and 11 million T cells gave rise to around 500,000 cDNA molecules. TCRdb itself ran the PCR reads through MiXCR, one entry per CDR3 protein. Here the sample spans hundreds of thousands of distinct CDR3 sequences, 36% being singletons. The sequence derives from a girl aged 5-17 years with multiple sclerosis. Sequenced input: blood. This chain uses TRBV7-8 with TRBJ1-5; D unresolved. The CDR3 protein is CASSAAENGNQPQHF. CDR3 DNA sequence: TGTGCCAGCAGCGCCGCTGAGAACGGCAATCAGCCCCAGCATTTT.